The 22 T cell receptor beta chains below all came from one sample that was sequenced in a study of cytomegalovirus exposure and HLA in healthy donors. Amplification used 60 Vbeta primers and 13 Jbeta primers. TCRdb keeps only in-frame clones here, not all; method: immunoSEQ multiplex PCR. The sample contains just over 150,000 clones, about 85% of which appear only once. The sample consisted of PBMCs. The receptors come from a man aged 18-30 years in good health and CMV-seronegative.

The rearrangement joins TRBV25-1 to TRBJ2-7, with 8 bases identical to TRBD1. This CDR3 contains 14 residues. Trimming cost V 5 bases and J 3 bases; bases outside gene matches: 6. Germline lookup yields CDR1 MGHDK and CDR2 SYGVNS. In DNA form, the CDR3 reads TGTGCCAGCAGTCCCCAGGACAGGGACTACGAGCAGTACTTC. This translates into CASSPQDRDYEQYF.

The V call is TRBV28, the J call TRBJ2-3; TRBD2 agrees at 11 bases. Germline CDR1 and CDR2: MDHEN and SYDVKM. The CDR3 consists of 17 residues. V was clipped by 0 bases and J by 2 bases; unmatched bases: 4. The CDR3 bases are TGTGCCAGCAGTTTATGGGGGACTAGCGGCATCACAGATACGCAGTATTTT. Amino acid sequence: CASSLWGTSGITDTQYF.

The chain links TRBV7-2 to TRBJ1-5; D may be TRBD1 (6 bases). This CDR3 is built from 17 residues. CDR1 is SGHTA, CDR2 FQGNSA, per germline. V was pared by 1 base and J by 0 bases, with 13 bases between. The CDR3 loop is CASSLVGTFYSNQPQHF. The CDR3 nucleotides read TGTGCCAGCAGCTTAGTGGGGACATTTTATAGCAATCAGCCCCAGCATTTT.

Only a few counts were recorded for this clone. The V call is TRBV18, the J call TRBJ2-5; TRBD1 matches at 8 bases. Germline V gene data show CDR1 as KGHSH and CDR2 as LQKENI. V trimming: 3 bases; J trimming: 4 bases; junction bases outside the gene matches: 7. The CDR3 loop spans 15 amino acids. The CDR3 region has the DNA TGTGCCAGCTCACCCAGACTAGGACAGGGAGAGACCCAGTACTTC. This translates into CASSPRLGQGETQYF.

This clone was observed a single time. The chain employs TRBV28 and TRBJ2-3; a weak D match, TRBD2 (5 bases). CDR3 length: 15 residues. Germline loops: CDR1 MDHEN, CDR2 SYDVKM. V lost 4 bases to trimming and J lost 4 bases, with 15 bases between them. The CDR3 sequence is CASSSTVGVPDTQYF. The DNA of the CDR3 is TGTGCCAGCAGTTCCACCGTCGGGGTGCCAGATACGCAGTATTTT. The full variable domain, completed using reference TRBV28 and TRBJ2-3, is DVKVTQSSRYLVKRTGEKVFLECVQDMDHENMFWYRQDPGLGLRLIYFSYDVKMKEKGDIPEGYSVSREKKERFSLILESASTNQTSMYLCASSSTVGVPDTQYFGPGTRLTVL.

This clone was observed a few times. This rearrangement joins TRBV5-1 to TRBJ2-7; D unresolved. CDR1 is SGHRS and CDR2 is YFSETQ in the germline V gene. The V gene lost 1 base and the J gene lost 7 bases, with 12 bases spanning the gap. The CDR3 is 13 amino acids. The CDR3 nucleotides read TGCGCCAGCAGCTTGTTTAGTCTCGGGGAGCAGTACTTC. Its translation is CASSLFSLGEQYF.

The chain couples TRBV28 to TRBJ1-5, with a tentative D call TRBD1 (6 bases). The V gene lost 2 bases and the J gene lost 0 bases, with 8 bases spanning the gap. CDR1 MDHEN and CDR2 SYDVKM come from the germline V gene. The CDR3 has 15 residues. As DNA, the CDR3 is TGTGCCAGCAGTTTAGGACAGTATAGCAATCAGCCCCAGCATTTT. This gives the protein CASSLGQYSNQPQHF.

The CDR3, as DNA: TGTGCCAGCAGTTTCGGGACAGTTAATCAGCCCCAGCATTTT. This translates into CASSFGTVNQPQHF. The rearrangement uses TRBV28 and TRBJ1-5, with 7 positions matching TRBD1. This CDR3 is 14 amino acids long. Germline V gene lookup returns CDR1 MDHEN and CDR2 SYDVKM. J was trimmed by 4 bases and V by 3 bases; bases with no gene match: 3.

This chain uses TRBV7-2 with TRBJ1-5; 7 positions match TRBD1. CDR1 SGHTA and CDR2 FQGNSA come from the germline V gene. This CDR3 comprises 13 residues. The ends lost 5 bases at V and 6 bases at J; junction bases unmatched: 4. The DNA of the CDR3 is TGTGCCAGCAGCGAAGGGACAGCTCAGCCCCAGCATTTT. As protein: CASSEGTAQPQHF.

The genes are TRBV4-1 and TRBJ2-3; TRBD2 aligns across 7 bases. The CDR3 spans 16 residues. The V gene end was trimmed by 1 base and the J gene end by 1 base; junction bases not matched to a gene: 5. Germline assignment: CDR1 MGHRA and CDR2 YSYEKL. The CDR3 region is CASSQAWAGGTDTQYF. In nucleotides, the CDR3 is TGCGCCAGCAGCCAAGCCTGGGCGGGGGGCACAGATACGCAGTATTTT.

The V gene is TRBV10-3, the J gene TRBJ1-1; D is uncertain. Germline-derived CDR1 and CDR2 are ENHRY and SYGVKD. Trimming removed 10 bases from V and 5 bases from J, with 17 bases in between. CDR3 size: 13 residues. The DNA for the CDR3 is TGTGCCACGAAGGAGGACCCCGGGACTGAAGCTTTCTTT. Translating gives CATKEDPGTEAFF.

The rearrangement links TRBV5-1 to TRBJ2-2, with TRBD1 identical over 9 bases. V gave up 2 bases and J gave up 7 bases; unmatched junction bases: 18. CDR1 and CDR2 from the germline V gene are SGHRS and YFSETQ. This CDR3 is 19 amino acids long. CDR3 in DNA: TGCGCCAGCAGCTTTCCCATATCCTACAGGGGGCTTCAACACGGGGAGCTGTTTTTT. Encoded protein: CASSFPISYRGLQHGELFF.

The CDR3 reads CASSSNRGSNEQYF. DNA of the CDR3: TGTGCCAGCAGCTCTAATAGGGGGTCGAACGAGCAGTACTTC. The chain recombines TRBV11-2 with TRBJ2-7; D may be TRBD1 (6 bases). V was clipped by 4 bases and J by 5 bases, with 15 bases between them. The CDR3 covers 14 residues. CDR1 and CDR2 (germline): SGHAT, FQNNGV.

This chain uses TRBV29-1 with TRBJ2-1; D is possibly TRBD1 (6 bases). The length of the CDR3 is 11 residues. Per germline, CDR1 SQVTM and CDR2 ANQGSEA. Trimming removed 7 bases at V and 15 bases at J, with 19 bases between. CDR3 bases: TGCAGCGCGTGGACCCCGACAGGTCGGTTCTTC. This codes for CSAWTPTGRFF.

This chain uses TRBV11-3 with TRBJ2-3; D unresolved. The V gene lost 4 bases and the J gene lost 2 bases, with 10 bases spanning the gap. CDR1 SGHNT and CDR2 YENEEA come from the germline V gene. The CDR3 covers 14 residues. The CDR3 reads CASSYTENTDTQYF. CDR3 coding DNA: TGTGCCAGCAGCTATACAGAGAACACAGATACGCAGTATTTT.

This rearrangement joins TRBV5-1 to TRBJ2-3; TRBD2 is a possible D gene (5 bases). The V end lost 4 bases, the J end lost 4 bases, and 13 bases lay between the germline ends. The CDR3 spans 14 residues. Germline values: CDR1 SGHRS, CDR2 YFSETQ. CDR3 bases: TGCGCCAGCAGCAAGGACGTAGCGTCAGATACGCAGTATTTT. Its protein is CASSKDVASDTQYF.

V and J are TRBV28 and TRBJ2-5, with 7 bases aligning to TRBD2. With the DNA end fitting TRBJ2-7 better, the J assignment may be wrong. The CDR3 consists of 13 residues. Germline assignment: CDR1 MDHEN and CDR2 SYDVKM. The chain's CDR3 is CASGTISSYEQYF. Here the CDR3 DNA reads TGTGCCAGCGGGACTATTAGCTCCTACGAGCAGTACTTC.

V is TRBV7-8 and J is TRBJ2-1, with D maybe TRBD2 (5 bases). CDR3 length: 16 amino acids. With 4 bases removed from V and 8 bases from J, the gap between germline ends came to 21 bases. The germline gives CDR1 SGHVS, CDR2 FQNEAQ. CDR3 sequence: CASSSFGSINKDEQFF. DNA of the CDR3: TGTGCCAGCAGCTCCTTTGGGAGCATTAATAAGGATGAGCAGTTCTTC.

V and J are TRBV29-1 and TRBJ1-1; D not certain. The germline gives CDR1 SQVTM, CDR2 ANQGSEA. Trimming shortened V by 7 bases and J by 0 bases, and 15 bases separated the two germline ends. The length of the CDR3 is 14 residues. CDR3 DNA sequence: TGCAGCGCAGAAGGTCCGACAATGAACACTGAAGCTTTCTTT. It translates to CSAEGPTMNTEAFF.

The V and J genes are TRBV7-9 and TRBJ2-1, with a possible D match to TRBD1 (6 bases). The CDR3 has 18 residues. CDR1 and CDR2 (germline): SEHNR, FQNEAQ (reference sequence). The V end was cut by 8 bases, the J end by 0 bases, with 23 bases between. The CDR3 sequence is CASPESRPGQDSYNEQFF. In nucleotides, the CDR3 is TGTGCCAGCCCGGAATCTAGACCGGGACAAGACTCCTACAATGAGCAGTTCTTC.

J is TRBJ1-2 and V is TRBV6-1; D uncertain. This CDR3 spans 14 amino acids. The germline V gene has CDR1 MNHNS and CDR2 SASEGT. The V end was cut by 3 bases, the J end by 2 bases, with 10 bases between. In DNA, the CDR3 is TGTGCCAGCAGTGAGATTCTTCAGAACTATGGCTACACCTTC. Its protein product is CASSEILQNYGYTF.

V is TRBV27 and J is TRBJ2-7, with 10 bases identical to TRBD2. The CDR3 runs to 15 residues. With V trimmed by 0 bases and J by 3 bases, 2 bases remained unmatched. CDR1 and CDR2 from the germline V gene are MNHEY and SMNVEV (reference sequence). The CDR3 DNA follows: TGTGCCAGCAGTTTATCAGCGGGAGGGGTCTACGAGCAGTACTTC. As protein: CASSLSAGGVYEQYF.